The clone carrying this T cell receptor beta chain was counted ten times or more. These data are taken from a study of Graves' ophthalmopathy and Graves' hyperthyroidism. Germline V gene data show CDR1 as SNHLY and CDR2 as FYNNEI. The CDR3 consists of 14 residues. The ends were cut back, 6 bases at V and 3 bases at J, with 15 bases in the middle. RNA transcripts yielded amplified TCR beta CDR3 regions. RT-PCR was first run with HTBI primers, then multiplex PCR in a second round. TCRdb ran MiXCR on the multiplex PCR reads and lists one entry per CDR3 protein. The sample lists some 390,000 distinct CDR3 sequences, 15% to 20% seen once, with roughly 1.5% in the top ten.

This TCR was recovered from a woman between 18 and 30 years old with Graves' ophthalmopathy. The sample consisted of peripheral blood. The chain has TRBV2 and TRBJ2-7; a possible D gene is TRBD1 (5 bases). The DNA of the CDR3 is TGTGCCAGCAGGGATCGTGGACAACTCTACGAGCAGTACTTC. Encoded protein: CASRDRGQLYEQYF.